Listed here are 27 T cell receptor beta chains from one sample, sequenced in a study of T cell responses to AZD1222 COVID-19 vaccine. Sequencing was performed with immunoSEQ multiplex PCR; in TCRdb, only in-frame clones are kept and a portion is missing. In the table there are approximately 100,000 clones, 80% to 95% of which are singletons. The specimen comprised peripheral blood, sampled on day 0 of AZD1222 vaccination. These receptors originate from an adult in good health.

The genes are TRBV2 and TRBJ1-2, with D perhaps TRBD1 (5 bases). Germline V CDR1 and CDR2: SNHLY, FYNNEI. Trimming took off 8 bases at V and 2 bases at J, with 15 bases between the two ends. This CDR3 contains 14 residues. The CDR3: CASLQDSLNYGYTF. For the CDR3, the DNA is TGTGCCAGCTTACAAGACAGTCTGAACTATGGCTACACCTTC.

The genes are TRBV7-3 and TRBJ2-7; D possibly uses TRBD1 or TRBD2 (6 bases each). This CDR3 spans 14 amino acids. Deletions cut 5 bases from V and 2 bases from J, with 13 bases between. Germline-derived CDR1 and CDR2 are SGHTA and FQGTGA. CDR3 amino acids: CASSLGGGPYEQYF. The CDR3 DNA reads TGTGCCAGCAGCCTCGGAGGGGGGCCCTACGAGCAGTACTTC.

This CDR3 is CASSSGANVLTF. CDR3 DNA sequence: TGTGCCAGCAGTAGTGGGGCCAACGTCCTGACTTTC. The gene calls are TRBV2 and TRBJ2-6, with D hard to call. The CDR3 covers 12 residues. Deletions cut 5 bases from V and 3 bases from J, with 2 bases between. CDR1 and CDR2 from the germline V gene are SNHLY and FYNNEI. Full variable domain (outside the CDR3, taken from reference TRBV2 and TRBJ2-6): EPEVTQTPSHQVTQMGQEVILRCVPISNHLYFYWYRQILGQKVEFLVSFYNNEISEKSEIFDDQFSVERPDGSNFTLKIRSTKLEDSAMYFCASSSGANVLTFGAGSRLTVL.

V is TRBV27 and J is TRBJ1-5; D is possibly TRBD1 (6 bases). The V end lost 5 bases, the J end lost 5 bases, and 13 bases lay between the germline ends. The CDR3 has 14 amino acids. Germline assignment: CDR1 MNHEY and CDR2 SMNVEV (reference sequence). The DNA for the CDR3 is TGTGCCAGCAGTCTACAGGGAGGGGATCAGCCCCAGCATTTT. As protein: CASSLQGGDQPQHF.

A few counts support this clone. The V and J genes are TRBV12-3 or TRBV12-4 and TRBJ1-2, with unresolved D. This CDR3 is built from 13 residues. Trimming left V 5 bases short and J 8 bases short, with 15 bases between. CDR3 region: CASSLNWPEGYTF. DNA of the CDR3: TGTGCCAGCAGTCTGAATTGGCCGGAGGGCTACACCTTC.

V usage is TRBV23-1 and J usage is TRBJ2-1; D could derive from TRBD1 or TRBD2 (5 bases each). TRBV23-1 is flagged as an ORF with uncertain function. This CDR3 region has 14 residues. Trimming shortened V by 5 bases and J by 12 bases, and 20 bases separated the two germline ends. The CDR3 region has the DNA TGCGCCAGCAGTAATACGGGACCCGAAAAAGGGCAGTTCTTC. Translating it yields CASSNTGPEKGQFF.

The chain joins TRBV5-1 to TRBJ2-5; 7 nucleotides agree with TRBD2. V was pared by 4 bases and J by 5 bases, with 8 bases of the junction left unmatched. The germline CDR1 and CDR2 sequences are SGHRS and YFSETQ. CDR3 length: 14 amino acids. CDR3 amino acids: CASSQQGREETQYF. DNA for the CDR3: TGCGCCAGCAGCCAGCAAGGGCGGGAGGAGACCCAGTACTTC.

CDR3 DNA sequence: TGCAGCGCTGAGGGCTTTTTAGATACGCAGTATTTT. Protein: CSAEGFLDTQYF. The chain recombines TRBV29-1 with TRBJ2-3; D is perhaps TRBD2 (5 bases). Trimming removed 7 bases from V and 5 bases from J, with 13 bases in between. The CDR3 has 12 amino acids. The V gene's germline CDR1 is SQVTM and CDR2 ANQGSEA.

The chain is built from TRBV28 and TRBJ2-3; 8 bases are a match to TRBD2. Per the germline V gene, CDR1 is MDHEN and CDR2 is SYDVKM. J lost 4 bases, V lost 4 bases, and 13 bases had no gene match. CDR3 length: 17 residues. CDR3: CASSSPGGAAGADTQYF. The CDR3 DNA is TGTGCCAGCAGTTCCCCGGGGGGGGCCGCGGGGGCAGATACGCAGTATTTT.

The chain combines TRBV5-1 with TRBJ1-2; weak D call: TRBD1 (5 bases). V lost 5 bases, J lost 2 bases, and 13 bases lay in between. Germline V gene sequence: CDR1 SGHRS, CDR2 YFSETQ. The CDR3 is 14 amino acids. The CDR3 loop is CASRPMTDNYGYTF. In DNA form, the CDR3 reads TGCGCCAGCAGACCGATGACAGACAACTATGGCTACACCTTC. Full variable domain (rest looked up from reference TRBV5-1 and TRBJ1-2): KAGVTQTPRYLIKTRGQQVTLSCSPISGHRSVSWYQQTPGQGLQFLFEYFSETQRNKGNFPGRFSGRQFSNSRSEMNVSTLELGDSALYLCASRPMTDNYGYTFGSGTRLTVV.

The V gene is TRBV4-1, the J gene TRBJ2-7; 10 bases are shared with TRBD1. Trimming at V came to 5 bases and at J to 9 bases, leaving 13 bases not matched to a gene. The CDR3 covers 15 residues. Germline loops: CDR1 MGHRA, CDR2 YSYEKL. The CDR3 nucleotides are TGCGCCAGCAGCGATTCCCGGGACAGGGGACCGAGGCAGTACTTC. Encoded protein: CASSDSRDRGPRQYF.

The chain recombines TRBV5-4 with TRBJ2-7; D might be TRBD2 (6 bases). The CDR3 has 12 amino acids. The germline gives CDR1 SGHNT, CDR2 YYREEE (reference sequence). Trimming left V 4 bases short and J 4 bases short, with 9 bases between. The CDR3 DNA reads TGTGCCAGCAGCGGGACTGCTTACGAGCAGTACTTC. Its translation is CASSGTAYEQYF.

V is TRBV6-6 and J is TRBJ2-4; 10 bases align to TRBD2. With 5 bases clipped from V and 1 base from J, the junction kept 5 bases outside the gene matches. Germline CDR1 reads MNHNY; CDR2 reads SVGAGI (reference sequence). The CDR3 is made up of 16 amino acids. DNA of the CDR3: TGTGCCAGCAGTCGACCGACTAGCGGGGCCAAAAACATTCAGTACTTC. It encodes CASSRPTSGAKNIQYF.

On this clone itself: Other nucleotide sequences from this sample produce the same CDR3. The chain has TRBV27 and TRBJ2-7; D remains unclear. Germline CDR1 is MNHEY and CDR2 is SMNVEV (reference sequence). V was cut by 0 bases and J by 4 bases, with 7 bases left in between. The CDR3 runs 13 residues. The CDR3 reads CASSLSLAYEQYF. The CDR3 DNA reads TGTGCCAGCAGTTTATCCCTTGCTTACGAGCAGTACTTC.

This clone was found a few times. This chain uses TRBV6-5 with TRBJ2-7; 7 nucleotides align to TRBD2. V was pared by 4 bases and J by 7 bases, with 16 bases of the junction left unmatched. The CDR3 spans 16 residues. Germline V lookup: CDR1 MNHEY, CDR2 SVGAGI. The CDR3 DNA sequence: TGTGCCAGCAGTTCGCGCGGGAGCCCGAACCTACGTGAGCAGTACTTC. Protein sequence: CASSSRGSPNLREQYF.

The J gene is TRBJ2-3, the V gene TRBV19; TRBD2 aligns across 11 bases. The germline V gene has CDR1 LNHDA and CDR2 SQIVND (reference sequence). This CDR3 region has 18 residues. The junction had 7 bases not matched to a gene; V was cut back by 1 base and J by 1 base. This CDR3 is CASSIGPGTSGRTDTQYF. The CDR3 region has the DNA TGTGCCAGTAGTATAGGGCCGGGGACTAGCGGCCGCACAGATACGCAGTATTTT.

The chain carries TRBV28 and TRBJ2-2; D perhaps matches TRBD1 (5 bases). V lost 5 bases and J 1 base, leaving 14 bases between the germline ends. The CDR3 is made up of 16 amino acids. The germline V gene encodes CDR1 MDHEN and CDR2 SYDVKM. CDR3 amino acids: CASSPQGHVNTGELFF. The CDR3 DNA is TGTGCCAGCAGTCCCCAAGGACACGTGAACACCGGGGAGCTGTTTTTT.

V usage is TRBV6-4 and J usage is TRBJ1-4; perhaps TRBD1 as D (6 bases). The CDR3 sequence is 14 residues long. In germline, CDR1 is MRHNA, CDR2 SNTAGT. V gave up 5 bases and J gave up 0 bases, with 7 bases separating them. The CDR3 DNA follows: TGTGCCAGCAGTCGGACAGCAACTAATGAAAAACTGTTTTTT. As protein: CASSRTATNEKLFF.

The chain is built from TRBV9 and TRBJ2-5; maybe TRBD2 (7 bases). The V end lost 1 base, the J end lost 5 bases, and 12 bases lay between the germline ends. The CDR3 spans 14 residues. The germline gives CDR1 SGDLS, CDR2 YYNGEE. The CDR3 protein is CASSVWGGLETQYF. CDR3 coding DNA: TGTGCCAGCAGCGTATGGGGGGGCCTCGAGACCCAGTACTTC. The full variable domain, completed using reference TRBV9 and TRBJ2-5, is DSGVTQTPKHLITATGQRVTLRCSPRSGDLSVYWYQQSLDQGLQFLIQYYNGEERAKGNILERFSAQQFPDLHSELNLSSLELGDSALYFCASSVWGGLETQYFGPGTRLLVL.

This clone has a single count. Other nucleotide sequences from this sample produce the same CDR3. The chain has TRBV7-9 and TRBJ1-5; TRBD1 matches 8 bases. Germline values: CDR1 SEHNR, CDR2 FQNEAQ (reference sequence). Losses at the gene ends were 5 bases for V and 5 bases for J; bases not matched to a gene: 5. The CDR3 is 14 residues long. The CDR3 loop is CASSPDREDQPQHF. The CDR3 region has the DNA TGTGCCAGCAGCCCGGACAGGGAGGATCAGCCCCAGCATTTT.

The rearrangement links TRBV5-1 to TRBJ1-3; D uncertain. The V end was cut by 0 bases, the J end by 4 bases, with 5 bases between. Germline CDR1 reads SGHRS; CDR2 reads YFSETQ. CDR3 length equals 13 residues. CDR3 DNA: TGCGCCAGCAGCTTGGGGCAGGGAAACACCATATATTTT. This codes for CASSLGQGNTIYF.

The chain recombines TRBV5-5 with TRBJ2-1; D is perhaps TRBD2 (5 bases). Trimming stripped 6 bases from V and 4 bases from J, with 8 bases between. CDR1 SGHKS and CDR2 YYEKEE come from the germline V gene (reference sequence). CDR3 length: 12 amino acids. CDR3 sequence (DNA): TGTGCCAGCATGGAGGTTTACAATGAGCAGTTCTTC. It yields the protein CASMEVYNEQFF.

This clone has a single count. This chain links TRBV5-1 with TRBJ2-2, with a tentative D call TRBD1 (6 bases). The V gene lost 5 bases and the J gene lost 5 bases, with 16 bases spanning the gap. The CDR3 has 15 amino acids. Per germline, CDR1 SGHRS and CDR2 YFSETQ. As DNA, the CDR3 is TGCGCCAGCAGTTCAAGGACAGAGGCAACCGGGGAGCTGTTTTTT. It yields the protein CASSSRTEATGELFF.

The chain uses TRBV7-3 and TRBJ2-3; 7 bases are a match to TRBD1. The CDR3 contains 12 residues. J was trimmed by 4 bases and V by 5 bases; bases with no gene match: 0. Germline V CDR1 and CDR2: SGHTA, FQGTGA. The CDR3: CASSTGADTQYF. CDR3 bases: TGTGCCAGCAGCACAGGGGCAGATACGCAGTATTTT.

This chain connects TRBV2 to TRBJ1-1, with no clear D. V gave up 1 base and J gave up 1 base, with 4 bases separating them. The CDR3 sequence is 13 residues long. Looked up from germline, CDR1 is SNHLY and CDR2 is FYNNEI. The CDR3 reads CASSEGENTEAFF. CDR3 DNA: TGTGCCAGCAGTGAAGGAGAGAACACTGAAGCTTTCTTT.

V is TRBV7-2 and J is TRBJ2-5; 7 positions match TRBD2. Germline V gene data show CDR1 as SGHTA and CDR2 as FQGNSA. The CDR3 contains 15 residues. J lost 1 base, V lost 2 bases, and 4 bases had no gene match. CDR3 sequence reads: CASSLRRGSQETQYF. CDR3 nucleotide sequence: TGTGCCAGCAGCTTAAGGCGGGGGAGCCAAGAGACCCAGTACTTC.

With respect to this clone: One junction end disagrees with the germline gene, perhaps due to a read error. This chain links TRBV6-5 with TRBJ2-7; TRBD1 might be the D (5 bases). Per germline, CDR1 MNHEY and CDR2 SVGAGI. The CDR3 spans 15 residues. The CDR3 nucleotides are TGTGCCGGCAGACTTTATTTGCAGGGATCCTACGAGCAGTACTTC. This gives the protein CAGRLYLQGSYEQYF.